The 26 T cell receptor beta chains presented below share a single source sample, sequenced in a study of beta chain features in type 1 diabetes. Investigators reverse transcribed all isolated RNA, so they sequenced expressed TCRB transcripts. The repertoire was sequenced with immunoSEQ multiplex PCR; TCRdb's copy has only in-frame clones and lacks some. The sample has roughly 400,000 clones; more than 11% are singletons. Input material: naive CD4+ T cells from blood. Receptors were obtained from a man aged 30 to 39 in good health.

This chain joins TRBV30 and TRBJ1-1, with a possible D match to TRBD1 (5 bases). The CDR3 has 11 residues. Germline-derived CDR1 and CDR2 are GTSNPN and SVGIG (reference sequence). Trimming left V 4 bases short and J 5 bases short, with 8 bases between. CDR3 residues: CAWTGRTEAFF. In nucleotides, the CDR3 is TGTGCCTGGACAGGGAGGACTGAAGCTTTCTTT.

There are a few counts of this clone. This sequence joins TRBV30 and TRBJ1-4; a weak D match, TRBD1 (6 bases). The CDR3 length is 13 residues. Trimming removed 5 bases at V and 8 bases at J, with 15 bases between. Germline loops: CDR1 GTSNPN, CDR2 SVGIG (reference sequence). CDR3 bases: TGTGCCTGGGGGGGCAAGTCAGGAGAAAAACTGTTTTTT. This gives the protein CAWGGKSGEKLFF.

The J gene is TRBJ2-1, the V gene TRBV7-9; maybe TRBD2 (6 bases). V lost 6 bases and J 5 bases, leaving 14 bases between the germline ends. Germline assignment: CDR1 SEHNR and CDR2 FQNEAQ (reference sequence). The CDR3 has 14 amino acids. Here the CDR3 reads CASSPHREDNEQFF. The CDR3 region has the DNA TGTGCCAGCAGTCCACATAGGGAGGACAATGAGCAGTTCTTC.

This clone has more than one count but fewer than ten. V gene TRBV5-5 combines with J gene TRBJ2-5; no definite D call. The V and J ends lost 0 bases and 1 base respectively, with 4 bases between them. Looked up from germline, CDR1 is SGHKS and CDR2 is YYEKEE (reference sequence). This CDR3 has 13 residues. The DNA of the CDR3 is TGTGCCAGCAGCTTGGCTAGCCAAGAGACCCAGTACTTC. Translated: CASSLASQETQYF.

The J gene is TRBJ2-3, the V gene TRBV15, with TRBD2 as a possible D gene (6 bases). The CDR3 has 18 amino acids. V lost 0 bases, J lost 6 bases, and 22 bases lay in between. Germline V lookup: CDR1 LNHNV, CDR2 YYDKDF (reference sequence). The CDR3 loop is CATSRDTPLARRLDTQYF. Here the CDR3 DNA reads TGTGCCACCAGCAGAGATACCCCCCTAGCGCGTCGATTGGATACGCAGTATTTT.

This clone has just a few counts. The V gene is TRBV14, the J gene TRBJ2-3, with TRBD1 matching 9 bases. The germline V gene encodes CDR1 SGHDN and CDR2 FVKESK. Losses at the gene ends were 1 base for V and 2 bases for J; bases not matched to a gene: 1. The CDR3 runs 15 residues. Here the CDR3 reads CASSQGTGVTDTQYF. CDR3 in DNA: TGTGCCAGCAGCCAAGGGACAGGGGTCACAGATACGCAGTATTTT.

The rearrangement links TRBV7-2 to TRBJ2-3; tentatively, D is TRBD2 (6 bases). CDR3 length: 15 residues. V lost 5 bases to trimming and J lost 3 bases, with 15 bases between them. Germline V gives CDR1 SGHTA, CDR2 FQGNSA. This CDR3 reads CASSPGGVWTDTQYF. CDR3 DNA: TGTGCCAGCAGCCCCGGGGGAGTTTGGACAGATACGCAGTATTTT.

This sequence joins TRBV4-2 and TRBJ1-2; 9 bases are a match to TRBD1. The CDR3 runs 15 residues. Looked up from germline, CDR1 is LGHNA and CDR2 is YNFKEQ. The ends lost 4 bases at V and 4 bases at J; junction bases unmatched: 7. This chain's CDR3 is CASSRDRDRVYGYTF. CDR3 DNA sequence: TGTGCCAGCAGCCGGGACCGGGACAGGGTCTATGGCTACACCTTC.

This clone has only a few counts. The chain uses TRBV10-3 and TRBJ1-2; tentative D call: TRBD1 (5 bases). The CDR3 extends over 10 amino acids. Trimming removed 6 bases at V and 6 bases at J, with 5 bases between. Germline CDR1 ENHRY, CDR2 SYGVKD. CDR3 in DNA: TGTGCCATCAGGACAGATGGCTACACCTTC. It translates to CAIRTDGYTF.

This clone was counted between two and nine times. This chain connects TRBV7-2 to TRBJ2-1; D might be TRBD2 (6 bases). The CDR3 covers 16 residues. The V gene's germline CDR1 is SGHTA and CDR2 FQGNSA. Between the trimmed V and J ends, which lost 5 bases and 2 bases, there was a span of 16 bases. This CDR3 reads CASSPSGGGTYNEQFF. The CDR3 DNA sequence: TGTGCCAGCAGCCCGAGCGGTGGAGGGACCTACAATGAGCAGTTCTTC.

This clone came up a few times. The chain employs TRBV2 and TRBJ2-3, with D perhaps being TRBD1 or TRBD2 (5 bases each). This CDR3 contains 16 residues. Germline CDR1 reads SNHLY; CDR2 reads FYNNEI. The ends were cut back, 7 bases at V and 0 bases at J, with 17 bases in the middle. CDR3 amino acids: CASTSMAGASTDTQYF. DNA for the CDR3: TGTGCCAGCACCTCCATGGCCGGGGCCAGCACAGATACGCAGTATTTT.

The chain has TRBV11-3 and TRBJ2-2, with D perhaps TRBD2 (6 bases). V gave up 5 bases and J gave up 6 bases, with 13 bases separating them. The CDR3 extends over 14 amino acids. CDR1 SGHNT and CDR2 YENEEA come from the germline V gene. The CDR3 nucleotides read TGTGCCAGCAGCCTCGGGACTCCGTCCGGGGAGCTGTTTTTT. It is translated as CASSLGTPSGELFF.

This clone was observed a handful of times. The chain is built from TRBV20-1 and TRBJ2-1; TRBD2 is a possible D gene (5 bases). The V gene's germline CDR1 is DFQATT and CDR2 SNEGSKA (reference sequence). The V end was cut by 1 base, the J end by 12 bases, with 10 bases between. CDR3 size: 11 residues. Here the CDR3 DNA reads TGCAGTGCTAGAGTGGGGAGAGGGCAGTTCTTC. Translating gives CSARVGRGQFF.

The J gene is TRBJ1-6, the V gene TRBV2, with 7 nucleotides matching TRBD1. Germline loops: CDR1 SNHLY, CDR2 FYNNEI. CDR3 length: 14 amino acids. V dropped 3 bases and J dropped 11; count of bases not matched to a gene: 7. This CDR3 reads CASSDAQGYTPLHF. The CDR3 bases are TGTGCCAGCAGTGATGCACAGGGGTATACACCCCTCCACTTT. Variable domain in full (rest from reference TRBV2 and TRBJ1-6): EPEVTQTPSHQVTQMGQEVILRCVPISNHLYFYWYRQILGQKVEFLVSFYNNEISEKSEIFDDQFSVERPDGSNFTLKIRSTKLEDSAMYFCASSDAQGYTPLHFGNGTRLTVT.

This clone was counted only a few times. Other DNA sequences of this sample code for an identical CDR3. The chain joins TRBV5-6 to TRBJ2-5; no clear D. There are 11 residues in the CDR3. Germline-derived CDR1 and CDR2 are SGHDT and YYEEEE. V was clipped by 1 base and J by 5 bases, with 3 bases between them. The CDR3 nucleotides read TGTGCCAGCAGCTTGTCCGAGACCCAGTACTTC. Translation gives CASSLSETQYF.

This clone was seen only a few times. The chain links TRBV6-1 to TRBJ2-7, with 8 bases fitting TRBD1. CDR1 is MNHNS, CDR2 SASEGT, per germline. This CDR3 contains 12 residues. The CDR3: CVAGQGATEQYV. The CDR3, as DNA: TGTGTCGCGGGGCAGGGGGCGACCGAGCAGTACGTC.

Concerning this clone itself: No conserved phenylalanine or tryptophan ends this CDR3, so it is likely a read error. Because the CDR3's place on the DNA is in doubt, the DNA is left out and the CDR3 is given as listed by TCRdb. The gene calls are TRBV30 and TRBJ1-1. The length of the CDR3 is 12 amino acids, counting both ends. Germline V CDR1 and CDR2: GTSNPN, SVGIG (reference sequence). CDR3 sequence reads: CAWSVLGTAVEV.

This clone occurred a few times. V is TRBV7-2 and J is TRBJ2-1; no firm D call. Germline V CDR1 and CDR2: SGHTA, FQGNSA. This CDR3 comprises 14 residues. V shed 6 bases and J shed 4 bases, with 13 bases lying between them. The CDR3 spells CASRPQLLYNEQFF. DNA for the CDR3: TGTGCCAGCAGACCCCAGCTACTTTACAATGAGCAGTTCTTC. The whole variable domain, filled in from reference TRBV7-2 and TRBJ2-1, reads GAGVSQSPSNKVTEKGKDVELRCDPISGHTALYWYRQSLGQGLEFLIYFQGNSAPDKSGLPSDRFSAERTGGSVSTLTIQRTQQEDSAVYLCASRPQLLYNEQFFGPGTRLTVL.

The V gene is TRBV6-6, the J gene TRBJ2-7; possible D gene TRBD2, 5 bases. The germline CDR1 and CDR2 sequences are MNHNY and SVGAGI (reference sequence). There are 14 residues in the CDR3. With 7 bases removed from V and 3 bases from J, the gap between germline ends came to 16 bases. The CDR3 coding sequence is TGTGCCAGCACCAGGCGGACCGGGGACTACGAGCAGTACTTC. Amino acid sequence: CASTRRTGDYEQYF.

This clone occurred a few times. The chain employs TRBV25-1 and TRBJ2-5, with TRBD2 matching 9 bases. The V segment lost 1 base and the J segment 7 bases; nucleotides outside the gene matches: 10. The CDR3 sequence is 16 residues long. Germline V gene data show CDR1 as MGHDK and CDR2 as SYGVNS. CDR3 in amino acids: CASSEWVSGGPGTQYF. The CDR3 DNA is TGTGCCAGCAGTGAATGGGTTAGCGGGGGACCCGGGACCCAGTACTTC.

On this clone itself: Other DNA variants within this sample encode the same CDR3. This chain links TRBV30 with TRBJ1-1; tentative D call: TRBD1 (5 bases). Germline V CDR1 and CDR2: GTSNPN, SVGIG (reference sequence). The V gene lost 5 bases and the J gene lost 4 bases, with 11 bases spanning the gap. The CDR3 has 12 amino acids. CDR3 amino acids: CAWGQGGTEAFF. In DNA form, the CDR3 reads TGTGCCTGGGGTCAGGGAGGCACTGAAGCTTTCTTT.

CDR3 coding DNA: TGTGCCAGCAGTTTATCATACAGAATCAATGAGCAGTTCTTC. It yields the protein CASSLSYRINEQFF. This chain uses TRBV27 with TRBJ2-1; D remains unclear. Germline V gene sequence: CDR1 MNHEY, CDR2 SMNVEV (reference sequence). The CDR3 runs 14 residues. V was pared by 0 bases and J by 6 bases, with 9 bases between.

This clone was observed a few times. The CDR3: CASRPPGGSSYEQYF. In DNA, the CDR3 is TGTGCCAGCAGACCCCCCGGAGGAAGCTCCTACGAGCAGTACTTC. The V call is TRBV28, the J call TRBJ2-7, with D possibly matching TRBD2 (5 bases). CDR3 size: 15 residues. Trimming left V 6 bases short and J 0 bases short, with 15 bases between. Looked up from germline, CDR1 is MDHEN and CDR2 is SYDVKM.

This clone occurred a few times. This chain links TRBV7-9 with TRBJ2-7; D might be TRBD2 (6 bases). Trimming stripped 5 bases from V and 3 bases from J, with 20 bases between. CDR3 size: 16 residues. CDR1 is SEHNR and CDR2 is FQNEAQ in the germline V gene (reference sequence). The CDR3: CASSTDKRREIYEQYF. The DNA of the CDR3 is TGTGCCAGCAGCACCGACAAGAGGAGGGAGATCTACGAGCAGTACTTC.

This clone has just a few counts. The J gene is TRBJ2-1, the V gene TRBV19; no firm D call. The CDR3 runs 13 residues. Germline V gene lookup returns CDR1 LNHDA and CDR2 SQIVND (reference sequence). The V gene lost 4 bases and the J gene lost 9 bases, with 13 bases spanning the gap. The CDR3: CASSREDPGEQFF. CDR3 bases: TGTGCCAGTAGTAGAGAGGACCCAGGTGAGCAGTTCTTC.

This clone was seen a few times. V gene TRBV30 combines with J gene TRBJ2-3; 9 bases align to TRBD1. Germline V gives CDR1 GTSNPN, CDR2 SVGIG (reference sequence). The CDR3 covers 15 residues. Trimming cost V 0 bases and J 5 bases; bases outside gene matches: 6. The CDR3 coding sequence is TGTGCCTGGAGTGTTGGGACAGGGCTTCAAGATACGCAGTATTTT. It yields the protein CAWSVGTGLQDTQYF.